This T cell receptor beta chain derives from a study of early T cells in non-severe SARS-CoV-2 infection. The J segment lost 7 bases and the V segment lost 5 bases, leaving 6 bases of the junction unmatched. This CDR3 comprises 13 residues. CDR1 and CDR2 from the germline V gene are SGDLS and YYNGEE. TCRdb recomputed calls from the 5' RACE reads with MiXCR, one row per CDR3 protein. Here the sample spans about 90,000 distinct CDR3 sequences, approximately 12% being singletons. The chain has TRBV9 and TRBJ1-5, with 7 bases identical to TRBD1. The sequenced sample was whole blood, obtained at baseline. The sequence was obtained from an adult who was a healthcare worker with PCR-confirmed SARS-CoV-2 infection or an uninfected control (not recorded which). The CDR3 is CASSRGLSQPQHF. The CDR3, as DNA: TGTGCCAGCAGTAGGGGGCTTAGCCAGCCCCAGCATTTT.